In its sample, the clone carrying this T cell receptor beta chain was seen many times. The sample comes from a study of T cells in Graves' hyperthyroidism and ophthalmopathy. The CDR3 is made up of 13 amino acids. CDR1 is LNHDA and CDR2 is SQIVND in the germline V gene (reference sequence). The V end was cut by 6 bases, the J end by 6 bases, with 14 bases between. TCR beta CDR3 region amplification was performed from RNA transcripts. The TCR CDR3 first-round RT-PCR relied on the HTBI primer set. TCRdb passed the multiplex PCR reads through MiXCR, listing each CDR3 protein once. The data contain 350,000 or so distinct CDR3 sequences, around 18% of them singletons.

The sequenced material came from blood. The rearrangement joins TRBV19 to TRBJ1-1; D call uncertain. The clonotype was recovered from a woman aged 40-49 years with Graves' ophthalmopathy. CDR3 sequence (DNA): TGTGCCAGTAGGCCTCTGGCGCTACCTGAAGCTTTCTTT. It is translated as CASRPLALPEAFF.